This T cell receptor (beta chain) was observed in a study of T cells in Graves' hyperthyroidism and ophthalmopathy. Broader study findings: The model made its ophthalmopathy prediction, and onset followed a median around six months later. The majority of expanded thyroid clonotypes above 0.001 also appeared in blood.

A Clinical Activity Score of at least 3, a NOSPECS grade of at least 4 and a duration under 3 months were recorded in the ophthalmopathy patients. Uncontrolled infection, other autoimmune disease, pregnancy or lactation barred patients from enrollment. RNA transcripts yielded amplified TCR beta CDR3 regions. An initial round of RT-PCR targeting the TCR CDR3 relied on the HTBI primer set. TCRdb itself ran the multiplex PCR reads through MiXCR, one entry per CDR3 protein. The top ten hold around 50% of the sample, which has around 500,000 distinct CDR3 sequences, 22% seen once. Trimming shortened V by 5 bases and J by 8 bases, and 6 bases separated the two germline ends. The CDR3 is 11 amino acids. The germline V gene has CDR1 LNHDA and CDR2 SQIVND (reference sequence). This clonotype was counted only a few times. Its antigen remains unknown.

The source is a woman aged 70 to 79 with Graves' ophthalmopathy. The specimen was blood. This chain links TRBV19 with TRBJ2-2; D is unclear. The CDR3 protein is CASSSPGELFF. The CDR3 region has the DNA TGTGCCAGTAGTTCACCAGGGGAGCTGTTTTTT.